These T cell receptor beta chains were read from a single sample in a study of cytomegalovirus exposure and HLA in healthy donors. Clones were read by immunoSEQ multiplex PCR, and TCRdb kept only the in-frame ones, dropping some. The profile shows about 160,000 clones, over 80% of them singletons. The specimen was PBMCs. The receptors derive from a male donor in good health and CMV-seropositive. Each CDR3 is given with its conserved first and last residue. D genes are given only for firm matches. Not every row has a clone size; where given, it reads once, few, many or a size class.

j_call | d_call | clone_size | v_call | cdr3_nt | cdr3_aa
TRBJ2-7 | TRBD1 | once | TRBV7-8 | TGTGCCAGCAGCTTAAGTCCAGGGGGCTTCTACGAGCAGTACTTC | CASSLSPGGFYEQYF
TRBJ2-2 | - | few | TRBV5-1 | TGCGCCAGCAGCTTGGGACACGTAAACACCGGGGAGCTGTTTTTT | CASSLGHVNTGELFF
TRBJ2-3 | - | - | TRBV4-2 | TGTGCCAGCAGCCAAGATCCCGCAGATACGCAGTATTTT | CASSQDPADTQYF
TRBJ2-1 | - | - | TRBV6-4 | TGTGCCAGCAGTGACTCGGGAGCGCAAAGCTCCTACAATGAGCAGTTCTTC | CASSDSGAQSSYNEQFF
TRBJ1-3 | - | few | TRBV7-2 | TGTGCCAGCAGCTTATCGCAGGGGCGCCTTGGAAACACCATATATTTT | CASSLSQGRLGNTIYF
TRBJ2-3 | - | - | TRBV30 | TGTGCCTGGAGTGTACTTGCGGGGAGCACAGATACGCAGTATTTT | CAWSVLAGSTDTQYF
TRBJ1-5 | TRBD1 | few | TRBV7-9 | TGTTCCACAACAGGGGGACATCAGCCCCAGCATTTT | CSTTGGHQPQHF
TRBJ2-7 | TRBD2 | - | TRBV2 | TGTGCCAGCAGTGACCTTTTAGCGGGTGAGAGAGAGCAGTACTTC | CASSDLLAGEREQYF
TRBJ2-7 | - | - | TRBV2 | TGTGCCAGCAGTGGTGAGGGGGTAAGCTCCTACGAGCAGTACTTC | CASSGEGVSSYEQYF
TRBJ1-3 | TRBD1 | - | TRBV5-6 | TGTGCCAGCAGCTTTCGGACAGGGTCTTTGGTGAAAGGAAACACCATATATTTT | CASSFRTGSLVKGNTIYF
TRBJ2-4 | - | - | TRBV5-4 | TGTGCCAGCAGCTTGGTAGAGGGAAGGGGGAAAAACATTCAGTACTTC | CASSLVEGRGKNIQYF
TRBJ1-2 | - | - | TRBV30 | TGTGCCTGGAGTGTTTACAGTTATGGCTACACCTTC | CAWSVYSYGYTF
TRBJ1-1 | - | few | TRBV29-1 | TGCAGCGTGGCGCTGCGGGGCCCGAGGACAGCTTTCTTT | CSVALRGPRTAFF
TRBJ2-7 | - | - | TRBV28 | TGTGCCAGCGACACTCCAGGGGGGTCCTACGAGCAGTACTTC | CASDTPGGSYEQYF
TRBJ1-4 | - | - | TRBV4-2 | TGTGCCAGCAGCCAAGGGGGGGTGGGACCCCTCGGCACTAATGAAAAACTGTTTTTT | CASSQGGVGPLGTNEKLFF
TRBJ2-7 | TRBD2 | - | TRBV7-9 | TGTGCCAGCAGCCCCTCAGCGGGAGGGCCGGGACTACTCTACGAGCAGTACTTC | CASSPSAGGPGLLYEQYF
TRBJ1-3 | - | - | TRBV2 | TGTGCCAGCAGGTCCAGGGAAACTGGAAACACCATATATTTT | CASRSRETGNTIYF